Presented here are 22 T cell receptor beta chains from one specimen sequenced in a study of neoadjuvant nivolumab and ipilimumab in lung cancer. The table came from immunoSEQ multiplex PCR; TCRdb's copy has only in-frame clones and leaves some out. In the table there are some 6,900 clones, 75% to 90% of which are singletons. This specimen was tumor tissue, taken after neoadjuvant nivolumab, alone or with ipilimumab, at or shortly before surgery. These receptors came from an adult with non-small cell lung cancer. Some clones in this sample may be carry-over from other donors' samples.

The rearrangement uses TRBV18 and TRBJ1-1; no reliable D call. Trimming cost V 6 bases and J 5 bases, with 10 bases left between them. The germline V gene has CDR1 KGHSH and CDR2 LQKENI. The CDR3 extends over 12 amino acids. CDR3 loop: CASSLDPTEAFF. The CDR3 coding sequence is TGTGCCAGCTCCCTGGACCCGACTGAAGCTTTCTTT.

The chain couples TRBV27 to TRBJ2-7; 10 bases are shared with TRBD2. Trimming removed 5 bases from V and 5 bases from J; junction bases left unmatched: 9. Germline assignment: CDR1 MNHEY and CDR2 SMNVEV (reference sequence). CDR3 length equals 15 residues. The CDR3 spells CASSHLGLANNEQYF. The CDR3 nucleotides read TGTGCCAGCAGTCACCTGGGACTAGCGAATAACGAGCAGTACTTC.

This chain connects TRBV7-2 to TRBJ2-3; 7 bases are a match to TRBD2. The CDR3 covers 17 residues. The V segment lost 3 bases and the J segment 2 bases; nucleotides outside the gene matches: 11. Germline V gives CDR1 SGHTA, CDR2 FQGNSA. This chain's CDR3 is CASSLYLFLAATDTQYF. The CDR3, as DNA: TGTGCCAGCAGCTTGTACTTATTCCTAGCGGCCACAGATACGCAGTATTTT.

This rearrangement joins TRBV29-1 to TRBJ2-7, with TRBD1 as a possible D gene (5 bases). The V end lost 5 bases, the J end lost 7 bases, and 18 bases lay between the germline ends. Germline values: CDR1 SQVTM, CDR2 ANQGSEA. The CDR3 is made up of 13 amino acids. The CDR3 DNA reads as TGCAGCGTTAAACCCCTCGGCAGGGTAGAGCAGTACTTC. It yields the protein CSVKPLGRVEQYF.

V gene TRBV4-1 combines with J gene TRBJ2-7; no clear D gene. V dropped 4 bases and J dropped 3 bases, with 16 bases sitting between them. Germline lookup yields CDR1 MGHRA and CDR2 YSYEKL. The CDR3 runs 15 residues. DNA of the CDR3: TGCGCCAGCAGCCCGCTGGGTAGCCTGAACTACGAGCAGTACTTC. Its translation is CASSPLGSLNYEQYF.

The chain links TRBV18 to TRBJ2-1, with 8 bases aligning to TRBD2. The CDR3 is 15 amino acids. With V trimmed by 3 bases and J by 4 bases, 5 bases remained unmatched. From germline, CDR1 is KGHSH and CDR2 LQKENI. The CDR3 DNA reads TGTGCCAGCTCACCGCCGGCGGGGGGATACAATGAGCAGTTCTTC. Translation: CASSPPAGGYNEQFF. The variable domain in full, completed from reference TRBV18 and TRBJ2-1, reads NAGVMQNPRHLVRRRGQEARLRCSPMKGHSHVYWYRQLPEEGLKFMVYLQKENIIDESGMPKERFSAEFPKEGPSILRIQQVVRGDSAAYFCASSPPAGGYNEQFFGPGTRLTVL.

This chain joins TRBV6-1 and TRBJ1-1; D not resolved. CDR3 size: 13 residues. Germline assignment: CDR1 MNHNS and CDR2 SASEGT. V was trimmed by 4 bases and J by 5 bases, leaving 11 bases between them. The CDR3 here is CASSVSGVTEAFF. The CDR3 region has the DNA TGTGCCAGCAGTGTAAGTGGGGTTACTGAAGCTTTCTTT.

The chain joins TRBV5-1 to TRBJ2-2; 7 bases map to TRBD1. Germline lookup yields CDR1 SGHRS and CDR2 YFSETQ. Germline trimming cut 4 bases from V and 7 bases from J; bases unmatched to any gene: 4. CDR3 length equals 13 residues. The CDR3: CASSLGQVGELFF. The CDR3, as DNA: TGCGCCAGCAGCCTCGGACAGGTCGGGGAGCTGTTTTTT.

V and J are TRBV27 and TRBJ2-3; D not certain. The V end was cut by 3 bases, the J end by 7 bases, with 11 bases between. Germline V gives CDR1 MNHEY, CDR2 SMNVEV (reference sequence). The CDR3 totals 13 residues. CDR3 sequence (DNA): TGTGCCAGCAGTTTGACCTCCTGGAATACGCAGTATTTT. This gives the protein CASSLTSWNTQYF.

The chain combines TRBV19 with TRBJ2-7; 8 nucleotides line up with TRBD1. Trimming took 4 bases from V and 0 from J; bases not matched to a gene: 8. Per germline, CDR1 LNHDA and CDR2 SQIVND (reference sequence). The CDR3 is 16 amino acids. The CDR3 nucleotides read TGTGCCAGTAGTAGAAACCGGGACAGGCGCTCCTACGAGCAGTACTTC. This translates into CASSRNRDRRSYEQYF. Full variable domain (outside the CDR3, taken from reference TRBV19 and TRBJ2-7): DGGITQSPKYLFRKEGQNVTLSCEQNLNHDAMYWYRQDPGQGLRLIYYSQIVNDFQKGDIAEGYSVSREKKESFPLTVTSAQKNPTAFYLCASSRNRDRRSYEQYFGPGTRLTVT.

The sample holds one count of this clone. J is TRBJ2-1 and V is TRBV6-5; no firm D call. The CDR3 is 16 residues long. CDR1 is MNHEY, CDR2 SVGAGI, per germline. With 0 bases removed from V and 0 bases from J, the gap between germline ends came to 9 bases. The CDR3 DNA reads TGTGCCAGCAGTTACTCGTTGCTATTCTCCTACAATGAGCAGTTCTTC. Its protein product is CASSYSLLFSYNEQFF.

The chain links TRBV14 to TRBJ2-7; no clear D gene. The CDR3 loop spans 15 amino acids. V lost 4 bases and J lost 0, with 13 bases in between. Germline V CDR1 and CDR2: SGHDN, FVKESK. In DNA, the CDR3 is TGTGCCAGCAGCCTGGGTGGGCCGAGCTCCTACGAGCAGTACTTC. Its translation: CASSLGGPSSYEQYF.

This clone was seen only once. The chain links TRBV6-4 to TRBJ2-7; D gene unclear. V lost 4 bases, J lost 4 bases, and 5 bases lay in between. CDR1 is MRHNA and CDR2 is SNTAGT in the germline V gene. This CDR3 region has 11 residues. In nucleotides, the CDR3 is TGTGCCAGCAGTGTCTGTTACGAGCAGTACTTC. Translated: CASSVCYEQYF.

This clone occurred once. The chain has TRBV5-8 and TRBJ2-1, with D uncertain. Germline assignment: CDR1 SGHTS and CDR2 YDEGEE. This CDR3 region has 16 residues. Trimming took off 2 bases at V and 2 bases at J, with 14 bases between the two ends. The CDR3 spells CASSFIIGPAYNEQFF. Written as DNA, the CDR3 is TGTGCCAGCAGCTTTATCATAGGACCCGCCTACAATGAGCAGTTCTTC.

V and J are TRBV15 and TRBJ2-2, with TRBD1 matching 8 bases. The trim removed 3 bases at V and 5 bases at J, leaving 8 bases unmatched. Germline V gene data show CDR1 as LNHNV and CDR2 as YYDKDF (reference sequence). The length of the CDR3 is 16 residues. CDR3 region: CATSRADRGVTGELFF. The CDR3 nucleotides are TGTGCCACCAGCAGGGCCGACAGGGGCGTTACCGGGGAGCTGTTTTTT.

This clone occurred a few times. CDR3 residues: CASTQGLAGYEQYF. CDR3 coding DNA: TGCGCCAGTACTCAGGGACTAGCGGGTTACGAGCAGTACTTC. J is TRBJ2-7 and V is TRBV5-1; 12 nucleotides agree with TRBD2. This CDR3 has 14 amino acids. Germline V gene data show CDR1 as SGHRS and CDR2 as YFSETQ. V was pared by 8 bases and J by 4 bases, with 7 bases of the junction left unmatched.

This chain uses TRBV5-6 with TRBJ2-5, with D tentatively TRBD2 (6 bases). The V gene's germline CDR1 is SGHDT and CDR2 YYEEEE. V was shortened by 5 bases and J by 4 bases, with 15 bases between the two germline ends. The CDR3 has 14 residues. The CDR3 reads CASSTGGPGETQYF. In nucleotides, the CDR3 is TGTGCCAGCAGTACCGGAGGGCCAGGAGAGACCCAGTACTTC.

The chain recombines TRBV2 with TRBJ2-1; no clear D gene. Germline CDR1 is SNHLY and CDR2 is FYNNEI. The CDR3 runs to 11 residues. V lost 7 bases, J lost 7 bases, and 8 bases lay in between. CDR3 nucleotide sequence: TGTGCCAGCACGGGCAGTAATGAGCAGTTCTTC. Protein sequence: CASTGSNEQFF.

The chain employs TRBV4-3 and TRBJ2-4; 11 nucleotides align to TRBD2. This CDR3 is 16 amino acids long. CDR1 and CDR2 (germline): LGHNA, YSLEER. V lost 2 bases to trimming and J lost 0 bases; unmatched junction nucleotides: 0. The CDR3: CASSQLAGGAKNIQYF. The CDR3 coding sequence is TGCGCCAGCAGCCAACTAGCGGGAGGAGCCAAAAACATTCAGTACTTC.

J is TRBJ1-1 and V is TRBV5-1; D unresolved. Trimming pared 0 bases from V and 4 bases from J, leaving 16 bases between. CDR1 and CDR2 from the germline V gene are SGHRS and YFSETQ. The CDR3 consists of 16 residues. The DNA for the CDR3 is TGCGCCAGCAGCTTGGATATGGGGTCCGTTCTCACTGAAGCTTTCTTT. Translating it yields CASSLDMGSVLTEAFF.

The chain combines TRBV12-5 with TRBJ2-2, with 11 bases that match TRBD2. CDR3 length equals 16 residues. Germline CDR1 is LGHNT and CDR2 is FRNRAP. V lost 6 bases and J lost 4; bases outside the gene matches: 7. DNA of the CDR3: TGTGCTAGTGGCCTACTAGCGGGAGTTTCCACCGGGGAGCTGTTTTTT. Translation: CASGLLAGVSTGELFF.

The sample holds one count of this clone. The chain combines TRBV18 with TRBJ2-3, with 12 positions matching TRBD1. Germline values: CDR1 KGHSH, CDR2 LQKENI. V dropped 5 bases and J dropped 3; count of bases not matched to a gene: 3. The CDR3 length is 15 residues. CDR3 amino acids: CASSRDRGQTDTQYF. The CDR3 region has the DNA TGTGCCAGCTCAAGGGACAGGGGGCAGACAGATACGCAGTATTTT. The variable domain in full, with the rest retrieved from reference TRBV18 and TRBJ2-3, is NAGVMQNPRHLVRRRGQEARLRCSPMKGHSHVYWYRQLPEEGLKFMVYLQKENIIDESGMPKERFSAEFPKEGPSILRIQQVVRGDSAAYFCASSRDRGQTDTQYFGPGTRLTVL.